This T cell receptor (beta chain) is from a study of neurological immune-mediated disorders. Germline CDR1 reads SGHKS; CDR2 reads YYEKEE (reference sequence). The CDR3 consists of 15 residues. Findings and limits, study-wide: The study found no CDR3 amino acid sequences shared by expanded clones across subjects, suggesting private repertoires in all groups.

Sorted libraries were made with about a million CD4+ or CD8+ T cells. 5'RACE employing 10-nucleotide random UMIs yielded the cDNA. Over 160 million TCR-beta sequences from 15-18 subjects were obtained in each sequencing run. Each CDR3 protein gets one entry after TCRdb re-called the 5' RACE reads with MiXCR. This table holds under 35,000 distinct CDR3 sequences, approximately 22% found once. As concerns this clonotype: Its antigen is not identified. A read error may produce the germline difference seen at one junction end.

Sequencing used CD4+ T cells from blood. The clonotype was recovered from a man aged 45-65 years with HTLV-1-associated myelopathy (HAM/TSP). This chain uses TRBV5-5 with TRBJ2-7; D unresolved. The CDR3 is CAISRHSDVTDEQYF. Written as DNA, the CDR3 is TGTGCTATCAGCCGACATTCGGACGTGACTGACGAGCAGTATTTC.